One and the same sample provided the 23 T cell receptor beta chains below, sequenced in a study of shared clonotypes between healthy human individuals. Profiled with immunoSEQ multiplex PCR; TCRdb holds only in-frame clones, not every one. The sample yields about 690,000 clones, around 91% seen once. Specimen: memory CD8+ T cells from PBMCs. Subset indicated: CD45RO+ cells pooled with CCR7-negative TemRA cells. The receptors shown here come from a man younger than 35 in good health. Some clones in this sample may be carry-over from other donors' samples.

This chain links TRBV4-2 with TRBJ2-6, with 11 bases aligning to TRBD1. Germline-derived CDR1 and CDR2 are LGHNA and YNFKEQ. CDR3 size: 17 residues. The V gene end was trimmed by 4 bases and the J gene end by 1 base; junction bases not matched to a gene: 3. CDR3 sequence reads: CASSRTGGRSGANVLTF. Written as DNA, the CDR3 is TGTGCCAGCAGCCGGACAGGGGGCCGATCTGGGGCCAACGTCCTGACTTTC.

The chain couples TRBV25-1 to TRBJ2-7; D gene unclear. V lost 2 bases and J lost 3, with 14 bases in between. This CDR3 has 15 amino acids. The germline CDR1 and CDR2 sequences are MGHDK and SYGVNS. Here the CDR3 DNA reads TGTGCCAGCAGTGAAGCTGCGCCAAACCTCTACGAGCAGTACTTC. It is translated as CASSEAAPNLYEQYF.

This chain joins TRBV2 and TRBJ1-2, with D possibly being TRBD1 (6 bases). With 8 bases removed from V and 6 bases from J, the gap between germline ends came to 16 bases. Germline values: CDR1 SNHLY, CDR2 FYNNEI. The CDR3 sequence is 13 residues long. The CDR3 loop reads CASGPRDINGYTF. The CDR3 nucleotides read TGTGCCAGCGGCCCAAGGGACATTAATGGCTACACCTTC.

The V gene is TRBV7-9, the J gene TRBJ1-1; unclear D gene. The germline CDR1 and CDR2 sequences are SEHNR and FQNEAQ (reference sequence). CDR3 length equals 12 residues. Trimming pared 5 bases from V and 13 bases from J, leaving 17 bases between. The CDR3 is CASSPEGLLVFF. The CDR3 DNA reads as TGTGCCAGCAGCCCCGAAGGTCTATTGGTTTTCTTT.

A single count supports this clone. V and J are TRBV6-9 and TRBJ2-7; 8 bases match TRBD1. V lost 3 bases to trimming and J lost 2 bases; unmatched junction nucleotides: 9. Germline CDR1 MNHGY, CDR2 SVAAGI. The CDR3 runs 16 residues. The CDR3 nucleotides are TGTGCCAGCAGTTACCCGACAGGGGTCGCACCCTACGAGCAGTACTTC. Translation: CASSYPTGVAPYEQYF.

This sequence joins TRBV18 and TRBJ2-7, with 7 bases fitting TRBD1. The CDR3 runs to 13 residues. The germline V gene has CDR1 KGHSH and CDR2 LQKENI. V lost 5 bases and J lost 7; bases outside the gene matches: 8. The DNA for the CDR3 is TGTGCCAGCTCAAAAAGGACAGGTAAAGAGCAGTACTTC. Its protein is CASSKRTGKEQYF.

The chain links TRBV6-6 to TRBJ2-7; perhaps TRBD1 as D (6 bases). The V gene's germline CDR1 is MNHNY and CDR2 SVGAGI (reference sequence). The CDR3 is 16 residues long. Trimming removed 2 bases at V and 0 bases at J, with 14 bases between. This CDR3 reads CASSYGGQGLSYEQYF. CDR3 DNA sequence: TGTGCCAGCAGTTACGGAGGTCAGGGGCTCTCCTACGAGCAGTACTTC.

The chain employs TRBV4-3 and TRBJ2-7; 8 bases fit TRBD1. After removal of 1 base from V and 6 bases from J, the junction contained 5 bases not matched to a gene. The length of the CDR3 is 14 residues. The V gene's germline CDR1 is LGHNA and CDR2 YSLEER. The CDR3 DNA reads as TGCGCCAGCAGCCAAGTAACAGGGGGGCTCGAGCAGTACTTC. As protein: CASSQVTGGLEQYF.

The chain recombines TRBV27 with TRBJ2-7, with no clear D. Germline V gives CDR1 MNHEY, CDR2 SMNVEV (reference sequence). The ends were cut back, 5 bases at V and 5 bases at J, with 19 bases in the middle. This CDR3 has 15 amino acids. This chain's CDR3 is CASSPYPGSRDEQYF. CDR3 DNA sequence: TGTGCCAGCAGTCCTTATCCCGGGTCGAGAGACGAGCAGTACTTC.

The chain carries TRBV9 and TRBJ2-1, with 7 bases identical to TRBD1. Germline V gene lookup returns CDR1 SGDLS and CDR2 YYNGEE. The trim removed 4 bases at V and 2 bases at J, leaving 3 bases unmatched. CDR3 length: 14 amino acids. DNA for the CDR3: TGTGCCAGCAGCCCGGGGACAGCCTACAATGAGCAGTTCTTC. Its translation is CASSPGTAYNEQFF.

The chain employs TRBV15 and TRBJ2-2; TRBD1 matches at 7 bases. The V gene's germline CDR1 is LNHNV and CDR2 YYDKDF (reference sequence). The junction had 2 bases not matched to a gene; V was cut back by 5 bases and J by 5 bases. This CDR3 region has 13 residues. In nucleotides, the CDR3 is TGTGCCACCAGCGCAGGGGGTACCGGGGAGCTGTTTTTT. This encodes CATSAGGTGELFF.

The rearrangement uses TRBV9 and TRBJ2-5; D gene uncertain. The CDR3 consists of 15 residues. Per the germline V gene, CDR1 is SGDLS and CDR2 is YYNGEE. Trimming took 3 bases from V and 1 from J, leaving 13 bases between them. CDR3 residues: CASSAWPTPQETQYF. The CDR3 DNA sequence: TGTGCCAGCAGCGCGTGGCCGACGCCCCAAGAGACCCAGTACTTC.

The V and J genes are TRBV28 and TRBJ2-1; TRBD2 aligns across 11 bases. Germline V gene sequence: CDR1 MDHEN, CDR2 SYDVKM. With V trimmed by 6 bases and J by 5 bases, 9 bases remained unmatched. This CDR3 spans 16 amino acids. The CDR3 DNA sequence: TGTGCCAGCAGCCCCAGGGCTAGCGGGAGGAACAATGAGCAGTTCTTC. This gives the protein CASSPRASGRNNEQFF.

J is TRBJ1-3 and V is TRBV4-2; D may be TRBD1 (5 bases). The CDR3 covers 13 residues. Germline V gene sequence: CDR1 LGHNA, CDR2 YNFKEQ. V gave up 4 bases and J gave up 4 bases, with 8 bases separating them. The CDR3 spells CASSPRGGNTIYF. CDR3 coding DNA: TGTGCCAGCAGCCCCCGGGGGGGAAACACCATATATTTT.

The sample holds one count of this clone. The CDR3 DNA reads as TGTGCCAGCAGCCCGACAGCGCCCTACGAGCAGTACTTC. Protein product: CASSPTAPYEQYF. The chain employs TRBV7-9 and TRBJ2-7; maybe TRBD1 (5 bases). The CDR3 sequence is 13 residues long. Trimming removed 5 bases at V and 2 bases at J, with 10 bases between. Germline V gives CDR1 SEHNR, CDR2 FQNEAQ (reference sequence).

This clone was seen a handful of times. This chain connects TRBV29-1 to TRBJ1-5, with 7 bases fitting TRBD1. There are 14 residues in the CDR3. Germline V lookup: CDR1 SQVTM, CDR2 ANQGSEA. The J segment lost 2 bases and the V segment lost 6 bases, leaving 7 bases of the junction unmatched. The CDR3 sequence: CSVAGGEGNQPQHF. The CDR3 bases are TGCAGCGTGGCAGGGGGAGAGGGCAATCAGCCCCAGCATTTT.

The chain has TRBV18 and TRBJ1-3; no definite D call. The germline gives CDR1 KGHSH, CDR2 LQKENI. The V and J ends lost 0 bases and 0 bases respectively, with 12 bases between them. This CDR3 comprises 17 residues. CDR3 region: CASSPPVPTISGNTIYF. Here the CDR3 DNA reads TGTGCCAGCTCACCACCGGTCCCAACTATCTCTGGAAACACCATATATTTT. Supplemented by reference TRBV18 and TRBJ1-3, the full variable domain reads NAGVMQNPRHLVRRRGQEARLRCSPMKGHSHVYWYRQLPEEGLKFMVYLQKENIIDESGMPKERFSAEFPKEGPSILRIQQVVRGDSAAYFCASSPPVPTISGNTIYFGEGSWLTVV.

CDR3 sequence: CASSFLLAGVTGELFF. The CDR3 nucleotides read TGTGCCAGCAGCTTTCTTCTGGCGGGAGTAACCGGGGAGCTGTTTTTT. This chain links TRBV5-4 with TRBJ2-2; TRBD2 matches at 7 bases. Germline V lookup: CDR1 SGHNT, CDR2 YYREEE (reference sequence). V trimming: 2 bases; J trimming: 5 bases; junction bases outside the gene matches: 9. The CDR3 totals 16 residues.

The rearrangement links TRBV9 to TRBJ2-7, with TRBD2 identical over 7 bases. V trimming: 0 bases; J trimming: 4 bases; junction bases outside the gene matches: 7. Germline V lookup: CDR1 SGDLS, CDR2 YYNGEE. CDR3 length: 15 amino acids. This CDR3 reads CASSVGGGWTYEQYF. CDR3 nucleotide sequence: TGTGCCAGCAGCGTAGGGGGAGGGTGGACATACGAGCAGTACTTC.

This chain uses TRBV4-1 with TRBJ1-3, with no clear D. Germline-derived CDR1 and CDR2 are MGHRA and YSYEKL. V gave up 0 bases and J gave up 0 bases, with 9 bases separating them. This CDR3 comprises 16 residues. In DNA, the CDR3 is TGCGCCAGCAGCCAAGATTGGGAGGCCTCTGGAAACACCATATATTTT. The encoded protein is CASSQDWEASGNTIYF.

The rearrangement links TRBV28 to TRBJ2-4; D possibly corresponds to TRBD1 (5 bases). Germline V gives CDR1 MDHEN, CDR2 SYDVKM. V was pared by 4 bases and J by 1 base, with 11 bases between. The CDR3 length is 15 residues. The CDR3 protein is CASSWKGRAKNIQYF. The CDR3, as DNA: TGTGCCAGCAGTTGGAAGGGGCGCGCCAAAAACATTCAGTACTTC. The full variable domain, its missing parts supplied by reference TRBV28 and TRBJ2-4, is DVKVTQSSRYLVKRTGEKVFLECVQDMDHENMFWYRQDPGLGLRLIYFSYDVKMKEKGDIPEGYSVSREKKERFSLILESASTNQTSMYLCASSWKGRAKNIQYFGAGTRLSVL.

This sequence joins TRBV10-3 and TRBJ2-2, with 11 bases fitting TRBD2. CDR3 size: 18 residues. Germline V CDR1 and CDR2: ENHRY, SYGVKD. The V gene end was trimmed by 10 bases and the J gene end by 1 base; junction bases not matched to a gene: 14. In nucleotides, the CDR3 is TGTGCCACACAGCCGGGACTAGCGGTAACGATGAACACCGGGGAGCTGTTTTTT. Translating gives CATQPGLAVTMNTGELFF.

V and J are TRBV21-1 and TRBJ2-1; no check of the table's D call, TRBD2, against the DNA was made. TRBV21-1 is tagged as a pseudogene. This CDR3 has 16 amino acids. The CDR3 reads CASSKEEREGLVEQFF. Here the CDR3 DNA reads TGTGCCAGCAGCAAAGAGGAGCGGGAGGGCCTAGTCGAGCAGTTCTTC.